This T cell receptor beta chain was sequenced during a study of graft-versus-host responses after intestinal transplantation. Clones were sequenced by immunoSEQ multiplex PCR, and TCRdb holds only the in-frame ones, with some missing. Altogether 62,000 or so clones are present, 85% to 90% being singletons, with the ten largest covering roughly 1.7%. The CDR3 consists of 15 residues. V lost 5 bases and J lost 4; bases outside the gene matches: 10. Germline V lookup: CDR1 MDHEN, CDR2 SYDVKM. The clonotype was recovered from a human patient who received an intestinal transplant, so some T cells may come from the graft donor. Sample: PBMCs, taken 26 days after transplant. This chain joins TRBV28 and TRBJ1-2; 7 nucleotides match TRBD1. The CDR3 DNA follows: TGTGCCAGCAGTCCCTTGGGGCAGGGGGTCTATGGCTACACCTTC. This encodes CASSPLGQGVYGYTF.